Sequencing of this TCR beta chain was carried out in a study of monozygotic twins with inflammatory bowel disease. This CDR3 has 17 residues. Germline V gives CDR1 SEHNR, CDR2 FQNEAQ (reference sequence). TCRdb re-called the 5' RACE reads; one entry per CDR3 protein, DNA not given. The repertoire table contains over 110,000 distinct CDR3 sequences. V is TRBV7-9 and J is TRBJ2-5; the TCRdb call, TRBD2, lacks DNA for checking. The sequencing sample was made of blood. This clonotype was obtained from a human donor with ulcerative colitis or Crohn's disease, or a healthy co-twin of an affected twin (not recorded which). CDR3: CASSSPGLAGGPETQYF.